This paragraph reports one T cell receptor (beta chain). Its antigen remains unknown. Cells were frozen in aliquots of approximately 450,000, and one aliquot per fraction was sequenced. This specimen comes from a study of coeliac disease. Study in general: Coeliac patients had newly diagnosed active disease, refractory type I disease, or gluten-free diet control.

Study results and limitations: Lower clonality than controls marked TRB and TRG repertoires from active celiac intraepithelial and lamina propria samples.

Using immunoSEQ multiplex PCR, the repertoire was profiled, and TCRdb retains in-frame clones only, with some absent. This sample yields some 9,100 clones, of which 57% are seen a single time; around 10% belongs to the top ten. The sequenced sample was intraepithelial lymphocytes from the gut. The receptor was derived from a woman aged 55 to 70 with celiac disease.

The CDR3 region is CASRWSSGTGGGELFF. The DNA for the CDR3 is TGTGCCAGCAGGTGGTCTAGCGGGACAGGGGGCGGGGAGCTGTTTTTT. V usage is TRBV28 and J usage is TRBJ2-2; 11 positions match TRBD1. The V and J ends lost 6 bases and 7 bases, in that order; junction bases with no gene match: 10. The CDR3 totals 16 residues. In germline, CDR1 is MDHEN, CDR2 SYDVKM. The full variable domain, completed using reference TRBV28 and TRBJ2-2, is DVKVTQSSRYLVKRTGEKVFLECVQDMDHENMFWYRQDPGLGLRLIYFSYDVKMKEKGDIPEGYSVSREKKERFSLILESASTNQTSMYLCASRWSSGTGGGELFFGEGSRLTVL.